Shown below are 27 T cell receptor beta chains from a single sample sequenced in a study of CD8 T cells in ankylosing spondylitis. Study-wide findings and caveats: Within ankylosing spondylitis blood, a TCR beta motif made up of eight or nine highly homologous variants appeared to be characteristic.

TCRdb reanalysed the 5' RACE reads using MiXCR and keeps one entry per CDR3 protein. Of some 840,000 distinct CDR3 sequences in the sample, about 10% were seen once. These TCRs' antigens remain unknown. Sequencing used blood, either unsorted or a sorted T cell fraction (not recorded which). The receptors derive from a male donor with ankylosing spondylitis.

This clonotype has only a few counts. The CDR3 DNA sequence: TGTGCCAGCAGCCTTACAGGGAGCGCCTACGAGCAGTACTTC. Residues: CASSLTGSAYEQYF. J is TRBJ2-7 and V is TRBV4-2; a possible D gene is TRBD1 (6 bases). Germline CDR1 LGHNA, CDR2 YNFKEQ. The V and J ends lost 4 bases and 2 bases respectively, with 12 bases between them. The CDR3 spans 14 residues.

This clonotype occurred many times. This chain links TRBV9 with TRBJ1-6; unclear D gene. The CDR3 consists of 13 residues. Trimming removed 0 bases at V and 10 bases at J, with 8 bases between. Germline V lookup: CDR1 SGDLS, CDR2 YYNGEE. CDR3 DNA sequence: TGTGCCAGCAGCGTAGAAGAGGAATCACCCCTCCACTTT. Residues: CASSVEEESPLHF.

The table lists this clonotype with many counts. CDR3 region: CASSPRGSSYNEQFF. The CDR3 DNA reads as TGTGCCAGCAGCCCGCGGGGATCCTCCTACAATGAGCAGTTCTTC. The rearrangement links TRBV11-3 to TRBJ2-1, with a weak D call TRBD2 (6 bases). The germline CDR1 and CDR2 sequences are SGHNT and YENEEA. The V end was cut by 5 bases, the J end by 0 bases, with 11 bases between. The CDR3 length is 15 residues.

The chain has TRBV6-6 and TRBJ2-7; D is possibly TRBD1 (5 bases). This CDR3 has 13 amino acids. The germline V and J ends were trimmed by 0 bases and 10 bases, with 13 bases remaining between them. Germline-derived CDR1 and CDR2 are MNHNY and SVGAGI (reference sequence). CDR3 DNA sequence: TGTGCCAGCAGTTACTCGGGGCAATCGCAACAGTACTTC. Its translation is CASSYSGQSQQYF.

The chain joins TRBV29-1 to TRBJ2-5; 9 nucleotides match TRBD1. Germline V gene data show CDR1 as SQVTM and CDR2 as ANQGSEA. The CDR3 contains 13 residues. The ends lost 5 bases at V and 5 bases at J; junction bases unmatched: 6. The CDR3 DNA follows: TGCAGCGTTCTTTCCGGACAGGGGGAGACCCAGTACTTC. The encoded protein is CSVLSGQGETQYF.

The chain has TRBV6-5 and TRBJ1-1, with no clear D. Germline lookup yields CDR1 MNHEY and CDR2 SVGAGI. CDR3 length: 14 residues. Trimming took 2 bases from V and 1 from J, leaving 8 bases between them. The CDR3 loop reads CASSYMERNTEAFF. The DNA for the CDR3 is TGTGCCAGCAGTTACATGGAGAGGAACACTGAAGCTTTCTTT.

V usage is TRBV14 and J usage is TRBJ2-1; 10 bases line up with TRBD2. The V segment lost 2 bases and the J segment 3 bases; nucleotides outside the gene matches: 7. CDR1 SGHDN and CDR2 FVKESK come from the germline V gene. The CDR3 is 17 amino acids. The chain's CDR3 is CASSQIRTSGHYNEQFF. In DNA form, the CDR3 reads TGTGCCAGCAGCCAAATCAGGACTAGCGGTCACTACAATGAGCAGTTCTTC.

The gene calls are TRBV28 and TRBJ2-5; D gene uncertain. The CDR3 has 14 residues. CDR1 and CDR2 (germline): MDHEN, SYDVKM. The V and J ends lost 1 base and 4 bases respectively, with 10 bases between them. CDR3 sequence (DNA): TGTGCCAGCAGTTTATCTGGGGTCCCAGAGACCCAGTACTTC. Translation: CASSLSGVPETQYF.

This clonotype was detected a few times. The chain uses TRBV12-3 or TRBV12-4 and TRBJ1-5; D not resolved. The CDR3 spans 14 residues. With 2 bases removed from V and 5 bases from J, the gap between germline ends came to 10 bases. The CDR3 DNA sequence: TGTGCCAGCAGTTTACGTCGCGGGGATCAGCCCCAGCATTTT. Amino acid sequence: CASSLRRGDQPQHF.

This clonotype was seen repeatedly, ten times or more. The junction shows a germline mismatch at one end, possibly a read error. CDR3 sequence: CAISESQGTVPAF. The CDR3 region has the DNA TGTGCCATCAGTGAGTCTCAAGGAACGGTCCCCGCCTTC. V gene TRBV10-3 combines with J gene TRBJ1-2; D is undetermined. CDR3 length: 13 residues. CDR1 and CDR2 from the germline V gene are ENHRY and SYGVKD.

The rearrangement joins TRBV20-1 to TRBJ2-5; D ambiguous. V was trimmed by 5 bases and J by 7 bases, leaving 20 bases between them. CDR1 and CDR2 from the germline V gene are DFQATT and SNEGSKA (reference sequence). The CDR3 contains 14 residues. CDR3 region: CSAEEPPTRVTQYF. In DNA, the CDR3 is TGCAGTGCTGAAGAACCTCCGACACGGGTGACCCAGTACTTC.

The V gene is TRBV5-1, the J gene TRBJ2-3; D is possibly TRBD2 (6 bases). The V gene lost 5 bases and the J gene lost 8 bases, with 24 bases spanning the gap. CDR3 size: 16 residues. In germline, CDR1 is SGHRS, CDR2 YFSETQ. The CDR3 DNA reads as TGCGCCAGCAGTTCCCCCCGGGACTTACAGTACGGTACGCAGTATTTT. Its protein product is CASSSPRDLQYGTQYF.

This clonotype was recorded many times. This chain connects TRBV5-4 to TRBJ2-7; TRBD1 might be the D (7 bases). The V and J ends lost 4 bases and 0 bases respectively, with 14 bases between them. Germline CDR1 reads SGHNT; CDR2 reads YYREEE (reference sequence). There are 15 residues in the CDR3. CDR3 residues: CASSRGTVSSYEQYF. CDR3 nucleotides: TGTGCCAGCAGCCGCGGGACAGTATCCTCCTACGAGCAGTACTTC.

The chain carries TRBV5-1 and TRBJ2-7, with D maybe TRBD1 (6 bases). The CDR3 length is 15 residues. From germline, CDR1 is SGHRS and CDR2 YFSETQ. The ends were cut back, 3 bases at V and 2 bases at J, with 15 bases in the middle. DNA for the CDR3: TGCGCCAGCAGCTCGACCGGGACAACCACCTACGAGCAGTACTTC. Translating it yields CASSSTGTTTYEQYF. The full variable domain, its missing parts supplied by reference TRBV5-1 and TRBJ2-7, is KAGVTQTPRYLIKTRGQQVTLSCSPISGHRSVSWYQQTPGQGLQFLFEYFSETQRNKGNFPGRFSGRQFSNSRSEMNVSTLELGDSALYLCASSSTGTTTYEQYFGPGTRLTVT.

The chain's CDR3 is CASSIQGMMNTGELFF. The CDR3, as DNA: TGTGCCAGTAGTATTCAGGGAATGATGAACACCGGGGAGCTGTTTTTT. The V gene is TRBV19, the J gene TRBJ2-2, with D perhaps matching TRBD1 (5 bases). Trimming took 3 bases from V and 1 from J, leaving 12 bases between them. CDR3 length equals 16 residues. The germline CDR1 and CDR2 sequences are LNHDA and SQIVND (reference sequence).

The chain combines TRBV7-8 with TRBJ2-4; D gene ambiguous. Germline CDR1 reads SGHVS; CDR2 reads FQNEAQ. V was shortened by 3 bases and J by 0 bases, with 12 bases between the two germline ends. CDR3 length: 16 amino acids. The CDR3 loop is CASSFLGPLAKNIQYF. The CDR3 region has the DNA TGTGCCAGCAGCTTTCTAGGGCCCCTAGCCAAAAACATTCAGTACTTC. The whole variable domain, remainder taken from reference TRBV7-8 and TRBJ2-4, is GAGVSQSPRYKVAKRGQDVALRCDPISGHVSLFWYQQALGQGPEFLTYFQNEAQLDKSGLPSDRFFAERPEGSVSTLKIQRTQQEDSAVYLCASSFLGPLAKNIQYFGAGTRLSVL.

J is TRBJ2-7 and V is TRBV18; D unresolved. The germline CDR1 and CDR2 sequences are KGHSH and LQKENI. The CDR3 is 14 residues long. V shed 0 bases and J shed 1 base, with 7 bases lying between them. CDR3 sequence: CASSPPSKSYEQYF. CDR3 bases: TGTGCCAGCTCACCACCGTCTAAATCCTACGAGCAGTACTTC.

On this clonotype itself: The junction differs from germline at one of its ends, possibly a read error. This chain joins TRBV4-2 and TRBJ1-2, with D unresolved. This CDR3 has 14 amino acids. The germline V gene encodes CDR1 LGHNA and CDR2 YNFKEQ. The CDR3, as DNA: TGTGCCAGCACCCAATCTCGGCAGACCTATGGCTACACCTTC. It encodes CASTQSRQTYGYTF.

The rearrangement joins TRBV6-2 or TRBV6-3 to TRBJ2-1; D call uncertain. The V gene's germline CDR1 is MNHEY and CDR2 SVGEGT. The length of the CDR3 is 11 residues. V lost 3 bases to trimming and J lost 8 bases, with 5 bases between them. The DNA of the CDR3 is TGTGCCAGCAGTTATTCCGATGAGCAGTTCTTC. The encoded protein is CASSYSDEQFF.

The chain is built from TRBV9 and TRBJ2-1; 8 nucleotides align to TRBD2. Germline V gene lookup returns CDR1 SGDLS and CDR2 YYNGEE. The J segment lost 2 bases and the V segment lost 2 bases, leaving 12 bases of the junction unmatched. The CDR3 is 18 amino acids. The CDR3: CASSVTPPSGSTYNEQFF. The CDR3 bases are TGTGCCAGCAGCGTCACCCCCCCCAGCGGGAGTACCTACAATGAGCAGTTCTTC.

This clonotype was observed a few times. V and J are TRBV9 and TRBJ2-5; D tentatively reads TRBD1 or TRBD2 (5 bases each). This CDR3 region has 13 residues. V was cut by 3 bases and J by 7 bases, with 13 bases left in between. CDR1 SGDLS and CDR2 YYNGEE come from the germline V gene. In DNA form, the CDR3 reads TGTGCCAGCAGCGACGGGACCGCGGGGACCCAGTACTTC. Translated: CASSDGTAGTQYF.

V and J are TRBV10-1 and TRBJ1-2; D remains ambiguous. Germline V lookup: CDR1 WNHNN, CDR2 SYGVQD (reference sequence). CDR3 length: 13 amino acids. V was trimmed by 2 bases and J by 3 bases, leaving 7 bases between them. CDR3 amino acids: CASSETRDYGYTF. The DNA for the CDR3 is TGCGCCAGCAGTGAGACGAGGGACTATGGCTACACCTTC.

The chain employs TRBV5-1 and TRBJ2-3, with D hard to call. Deletions cut 0 bases from V and 0 bases from J, with 8 bases between. Germline V gene lookup returns CDR1 SGHRS and CDR2 YFSETQ. The CDR3 has 15 residues. The CDR3 loop reads CASSLDTPSTDTQYF. CDR3 nucleotides: TGCGCCAGCAGCTTGGACACCCCTAGCACAGATACGCAGTATTTT.

This clonotype was detected only a few times. This chain uses TRBV10-3 with TRBJ2-5; 13 bases align to TRBD2. Trimming cost V 6 bases and J 2 bases; bases outside gene matches: 9. This CDR3 spans 17 amino acids. CDR1 ENHRY and CDR2 SYGVKD come from the germline V gene. The CDR3 loop reads CAIRDSRTSGGQETQYF. Here the CDR3 DNA reads TGTGCCATCAGAGACTCAAGGACTAGCGGGGGTCAAGAGACCCAGTACTTC.

The genes are TRBV6-4 and TRBJ2-1; TRBD1 is a possible D gene (7 bases). This CDR3 contains 13 residues. The germline CDR1 and CDR2 sequences are MRHNA and SNTAGT. Trimming removed 4 bases from V and 7 bases from J, with 11 bases in between. The CDR3, as DNA: TGTGCCAGCAGTGGACAGGGAGGAAATGAGCAGTTCTTC. This gives the protein CASSGQGGNEQFF.

This clonotype appeared a few times. The chain couples TRBV3-1 to TRBJ1-2; tentatively, D is TRBD1 (6 bases). Germline V CDR1 and CDR2: LGHDT, YNNKEL (reference sequence). The germline V and J ends were trimmed by 4 bases and 4 bases, with 13 bases remaining between them. This CDR3 is built from 14 residues. Here the CDR3 reads CASSLDSDIYGYTF. As DNA, the CDR3 is TGTGCCAGCAGCCTGGACAGTGACATCTATGGCTACACCTTC.

This clonotype was counted only a few times. V usage is TRBV7-2 and J usage is TRBJ2-2, with no clear D. Trimming removed 6 bases from V and 2 bases from J, with 13 bases in between. The CDR3 runs to 15 residues. Per the germline V gene, CDR1 is SGHTA and CDR2 is FQGNSA. This CDR3 is CASRLAGSNTGELFF. The CDR3 region has the DNA TGTGCCAGCAGACTGGCCGGATCCAACACCGGGGAGCTGTTTTTT.